These 10 T cell receptor beta chains were all obtained from the same sample, sequenced in a study of T cells in Graves' hyperthyroidism and ophthalmopathy. Amplification yielded TCR beta CDR3 regions, with RNA transcripts as the source. In the first-round RT-PCR of the TCR CDR3, the HTBI primer set was used. One entry per CDR3 protein results from TCRdb running MiXCR on the multiplex PCR reads. The sample shows around 190,000 distinct CDR3 sequences, roughly a sixth of them seen only once. The material sequenced was blood. These receptors were obtained from a woman aged 45-65 years with Graves' hyperthyroidism.

The V gene is TRBV7-6, the J gene TRBJ2-7, with D perhaps TRBD2 (6 bases). CDR1 is SGHVS, CDR2 FNYEAQ, per germline. The CDR3 loop spans 13 amino acids. Between the trimmed V and J ends, which lost 1 base and 3 bases, there was a span of 7 bases. CDR3 sequence: CASSLGGVYEQYF. The CDR3 DNA sequence: TGTGCCAGCAGCTTAGGCGGGGTCTACGAGCAGTACTTC.

The J gene is TRBJ2-2, the V gene TRBV27; 11 positions agree with TRBD2. The CDR3 contains 16 residues. Germline V lookup: CDR1 MNHEY, CDR2 SMNVEV (reference sequence). V shed 2 bases, J shed 4 bases, and the junction held 3 bases outside the gene matches. Here the CDR3 reads CASSLIAGGITGELFF. Written as DNA, the CDR3 is TGTGCCAGCAGTTTAATAGCGGGAGGGATCACCGGGGAGCTGTTTTTT.

In its sample, this clonotype was seen a few times. V gene TRBV12-3 or TRBV12-4 combines with J gene TRBJ2-6, with a possible D match to TRBD2 (5 bases). This CDR3 is built from 20 residues. Trimming shortened V by 1 base and J by 0 bases, and 19 bases separated the two germline ends. CDR3 sequence: CASSLGRWRTTDSGANVLTF. CDR3 bases: TGTGCCAGCAGTTTAGGACGTTGGAGGACCACCGACTCTGGGGCCAACGTCCTGACTTTC.

This clonotype came up many times. The genes are TRBV28 and TRBJ2-7; either TRBD1 or TRBD2 may fit D (6 bases each). Germline loops: CDR1 MDHEN, CDR2 SYDVKM. This CDR3 region has 14 residues. The V gene lost 3 bases and the J gene lost 3 bases, with 12 bases spanning the gap. CDR3 DNA: TGTGCCAGCAGTTTCGGCGGGACAAACTACGAGCAGTACTTC. This gives the protein CASSFGGTNYEQYF.

This clonotype was counted many times. The chain recombines TRBV2 with TRBJ1-1; D perhaps matches TRBD1 (5 bases). V lost 4 bases and J 3 bases, leaving 6 bases between the germline ends. This CDR3 contains 12 residues. Germline CDR1 is SNHLY and CDR2 is FYNNEI. Here the CDR3 reads CASSGGDTEAFF. As DNA, the CDR3 is TGTGCCAGCAGTGGAGGGGACACTGAAGCTTTCTTT.

This rearrangement joins TRBV6-1 to TRBJ2-3; D perhaps matches TRBD2 (6 bases). The germline V gene encodes CDR1 MNHNS and CDR2 SASEGT. V dropped 1 base and J dropped 0 bases, with 11 bases sitting between them. The CDR3 consists of 16 residues. CDR3 sequence reads: CASSEGSGGSTDTQYF. The CDR3 DNA reads TGTGCCAGCAGTGAAGGTTCTGGGGGGAGCACAGATACGCAGTATTTT.

V and J are TRBV18 and TRBJ2-2; possibly TRBD2 for D (5 bases). There are 16 residues in the CDR3. Per the germline V gene, CDR1 is KGHSH and CDR2 is LQKENI. V gave up 1 base and J gave up 2 bases, with 11 bases separating them. This CDR3 reads CASSPLTGTNTGELFF. The CDR3 bases are TGTGCCAGCTCACCACTCACGGGAACAAACACCGGGGAGCTGTTTTTT.

Ten or more counts support this clonotype. V and J are TRBV27 and TRBJ2-7; D gene uncertain. Germline V gene sequence: CDR1 MNHEY, CDR2 SMNVEV (reference sequence). CDR3 length: 15 residues. The V gene lost 3 bases and the J gene lost 2 bases, with 14 bases spanning the gap. In DNA, the CDR3 is TGTGCCAGCAGTTTTCGTGGTGCCTCGACCTACGAGCAGTACTTC. Its translation is CASSFRGASTYEQYF.

The rearrangement links TRBV5-1 to TRBJ2-7; TRBD1 matches at 12 bases. Losses at the gene ends were 4 bases for V and 6 bases for J; bases not matched to a gene: 8. Germline V lookup: CDR1 SGHRS, CDR2 YFSETQ. This CDR3 has 15 amino acids. This CDR3 reads CASSETGTGGVEQYF. The CDR3 DNA is TGCGCCAGCAGCGAGACCGGGACAGGGGGCGTCGAGCAGTACTTC.

This clonotype has a handful of counts. This rearrangement joins TRBV6-1 to TRBJ2-3, with D maybe TRBD2 (5 bases). The V gene's germline CDR1 is MNHNS and CDR2 SASEGT. V was trimmed by 6 bases and J by 5 bases, leaving 12 bases between them. The CDR3 extends over 13 amino acids. For the CDR3, the DNA is TGTGCCAGCAGGGACTTAATTGGAGATACGCAGTATTTT. This encodes CASRDLIGDTQYF.